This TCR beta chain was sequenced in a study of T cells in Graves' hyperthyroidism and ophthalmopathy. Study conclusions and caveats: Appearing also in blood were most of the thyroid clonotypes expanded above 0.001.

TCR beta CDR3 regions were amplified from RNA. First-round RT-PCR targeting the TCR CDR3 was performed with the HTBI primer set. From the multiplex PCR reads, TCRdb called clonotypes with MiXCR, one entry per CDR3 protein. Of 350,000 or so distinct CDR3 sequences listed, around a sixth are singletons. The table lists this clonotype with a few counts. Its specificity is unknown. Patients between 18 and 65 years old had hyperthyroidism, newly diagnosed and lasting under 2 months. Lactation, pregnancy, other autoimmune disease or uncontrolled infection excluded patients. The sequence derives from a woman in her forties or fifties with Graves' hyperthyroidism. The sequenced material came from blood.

The chain's CDR3 is CASSSGQGLFYGYTF. Here the CDR3 DNA reads TGTGCCAGCAGTTCAGGACAGGGTCTCTTCTATGGCTACACCTTC. The rearrangement uses TRBV6-1 and TRBJ1-2; the match to TRBD1 covers 8 bases. The germline CDR1 and CDR2 sequences are MNHNS and SASEGT. V was pared by 5 bases and J by 4 bases, with 9 bases of the junction left unmatched. This CDR3 has 15 amino acids.